The T cell receptor (beta chain) described here comes from a study of T cell clonality in common variable immunodeficiency. Findings of the study overall: In common variable immunodeficiency, TCR beta chains reportedly carried fewer deletions and N-nucleotide insertions.

This clone was observed a few times. Its antigen remains unidentified. The read ends 3 residues before the CDR3 terminus; that terminus is restored from the germline J gene. The germline V gene encodes CDR1 LNHDA and CDR2 SQIVND (reference sequence). The CDR3 runs to 14 residues. Trimming removed 4 bases from V and 5 bases from J, with 15 bases in between. Only in-frame clones appear in the TCRdb table, and some are missing; sequencing was by immunoSEQ multiplex PCR. The counts give about 30,000 clones, none of them seen only once; about 5% is held by the top ten. This TCR derives from a human donor with common variable immunodeficiency. Sequenced material: peripheral blood mononuclear cells. The chain combines TRBV19 with TRBJ2-7; D not certain. The DNA read from the CDR3 is TGTGCCAGTAGTAGCCGACTCCCGCCCCACGAG. Amino acids: CASSSRLPPHE. The full CDR3 sequence reads CASSSRLPPHEQYF.